This TCR beta chain was profiled in a study of T-cell reconstitution after alpha-beta-depleted transplantation in children. J was trimmed by 3 bases and V by 5 bases; bases with no gene match: 13. Germline V lookup: CDR1 MNHEY, CDR2 SMNVEV (reference sequence). The CDR3 spans 16 residues. Unique molecular identifiers tagged the TCRbeta library. TCRdb re-called the PCR reads through MiXCR, storing one row per CDR3 protein. The table includes about 400,000 distinct CDR3 sequences, roughly 14% detected once. This receptor was taken from a human donor who donated a stem cell graft to a child with Fanconi anemia. This specimen was PBMCs, taken from the stem cell graft. The chain links TRBV27 to TRBJ2-7; 7 bases agree with TRBD2. The CDR3 sequence is CASSQRSGGMVYEQYF. The CDR3 DNA sequence: TGTGCCAGCAGTCAACGATCGGGGGGTATGGTCTACGAGCAGTACTTC.